The clone carrying this T cell receptor beta chain appeared many times. Its antigen is unidentified. This specimen comes from a study of response to subunit inactivated influenza vaccine. Study findings and constraints: Authors suggested few new T cells are recruited by each seasonal influenza vaccination.

TCRdb redid the calling of the RT-PCR reads with MiXCR, one entry per CDR3 protein. The sample lists 500,000 to 600,000 distinct CDR3 sequences, approximately 14% seen once, with 8.5% to 14% in the top ten. V was cut by 4 bases and J by 3 bases, with 14 bases left in between. The CDR3 runs to 14 residues. Per the germline V gene, CDR1 is SGHDT and CDR2 is YYEEEE. The sequencing used PBMCs from blood, collected approximately 12 days after vaccination. This chain joins TRBV5-6 and TRBJ2-7; the D is unclear. The source is a man aged 45-65 years who received an inactivated influenza vaccine. The CDR3 loop reads CASSPRHRLYEQYF. DNA for the CDR3: TGTGCCAGCAGCCCCCGACATCGACTCTACGAGCAGTACTTC.